This T cell receptor beta chain was sequenced in a study of Ad26.COV2.S vaccination and SARS-CoV-2 variants. Study information: Each vaccinee took Ad26.COV2.S intramuscularly, once or twice 56 days apart.

TCRdb's copy holds only in-frame clones and misses some; the assay was immunoSEQ multiplex PCR. Counted here are about 350,000 clones, approximately 84% occurring once; the ten biggest clones make up about 3.3%. The CDR3 covers 14 residues. J gave up 10 bases and V 5 bases, and 7 bases lay outside the gene matches. Germline values: CDR1 GTSNPN, CDR2 SVGIG (reference sequence). The treatment: about 20 received Ad26.COV2.S at low or high dose, single or two shots; about 5 received placebo; per-sample allocation not given. Collection of the samples took place on day 63 after the first injection of vaccine or placebo.

The chain has TRBV30 and TRBJ2-1, with 14 bases fitting TRBD2. The sequence derives from a person aged 18-65 years who received the Ad26.COV2.S COVID-19 vaccine or a placebo. The source material was peripheral blood, sampled in a trial of Ad26.COV2.S vaccine versus placebo. The DNA for the CDR3 is TGTGCCTGGGCGGGGACTAGCGGGAGAGGGGAGCAGTTCTTC. Its translation: CAWAGTSGRGEQFF.